A single sample is the source of the 12 T cell receptor beta chains below, sequenced in a study of T cell repertoires in cytomegalovirus infection. The antigens of these receptors remain unknown. A single record per CDR3 protein comes from TCRdb applying MiXCR to the reads. The sample lists about 35,000 distinct CDR3 sequences, over 50% seen once, with about nine tenths in the top ten. The starting material was CD8+ T cells from cultured PBMCs, obtained from culture after CMV antigen stimulation. These receptors were collected from a human donor in good health (CMV status not recorded). Some clones in this sample may be carry-over from other donors' samples.

This clonotype was seen more than once but under ten times. The chain joins TRBV11-2 to TRBJ1-2; D is uncertain. This CDR3 region has 15 residues. Germline loops: CDR1 SGHAT, CDR2 FQNNGV. V was cut by 1 base and J by 4 bases, with 13 bases left in between. CDR3 protein: CASSLGLARTYGYTF. DNA of the CDR3: TGTGCCAGCAGCTTAGGGCTGGCGAGGACCTATGGCTACACCTTC.

The J gene is TRBJ2-1, the V gene TRBV7-6, with TRBD2 matching 13 bases. Trimming cost V 5 bases and J 10 bases; bases outside gene matches: 11. Germline CDR1 SGHVS, CDR2 FNYEAQ. The CDR3 runs 16 residues. CDR3 bases: TGTGCCAGCAGCCCTAGACTAGCGGGGGGCTCCAGGGAGCAGTTCTTC. This gives the protein CASSPRLAGGSREQFF.

The chain employs TRBV20-1 and TRBJ1-2; D remains ambiguous. The CDR3 is 15 residues long. Trimming removed 6 bases at V and 0 bases at J, with 17 bases between. Per germline, CDR1 DFQATT and CDR2 SNEGSKA (reference sequence). Here the CDR3 DNA reads TGCAGTGCGTACGGTTTGAGCCCTCCTAACTATGGCTACACCTTC. It specifies CSAYGLSPPNYGYTF.

The gene calls are TRBV28 and TRBJ2-1, with no clear D. The V end was cut by 5 bases, the J end by 0 bases, with 11 bases between. This CDR3 contains 15 residues. Germline lookup yields CDR1 MDHEN and CDR2 SYDVKM. CDR3 protein: CASSPLLPSYNEQFF. The CDR3 DNA reads as TGTGCCAGCAGTCCCCTGCTTCCCTCCTACAATGAGCAGTTCTTC.

Only a few counts were recorded for this clonotype. The chain couples TRBV19 to TRBJ1-1; D gene ambiguous. This CDR3 spans 13 amino acids. Looked up from germline, CDR1 is LNHDA and CDR2 is SQIVND (reference sequence). Trimming left V 4 bases short and J 3 bases short, with 9 bases between. As DNA, the CDR3 is TGTGCCAGTAGTAGTTTAGTCGACACTGAAGCTTTCTTT. Amino acids: CASSSLVDTEAFF.

This clonotype was counted a few times. V is TRBV6-6 and J is TRBJ2-2, with 11 bases identical to TRBD2. Germline loops: CDR1 MNHNY, CDR2 SVGAGI (reference sequence). The V segment lost 2 bases and the J segment 1 base; nucleotides outside the gene matches: 0. The CDR3 is made up of 16 amino acids. CDR3 residues: CASSYTSGRNTGELFF. The CDR3 DNA sequence: TGTGCCAGCAGTTACACTAGCGGGAGGAACACCGGGGAGCTGTTTTTT.

The V call is TRBV20-1, the J call TRBJ2-1, with D perhaps TRBD1 (6 bases). Germline V gene data show CDR1 as DFQATT and CDR2 as SNEGSKA (reference sequence). Deletions cut 3 bases from V and 8 bases from J, with 11 bases between. CDR3 length equals 12 residues. The CDR3 DNA sequence: TGCAGTGCTAGTACAGGGCCCTATGAGCAGTTCTTC. This encodes CSASTGPYEQFF.

This sequence joins TRBV2 and TRBJ2-3; D ambiguous. The V end was cut by 3 bases, the J end by 0 bases, with 7 bases between. The V gene's germline CDR1 is SNHLY and CDR2 FYNNEI. There are 14 residues in the CDR3. The CDR3 coding sequence is TGTGCCAGCAGTGAGGACCGAAGCACAGATACGCAGTATTTT. It specifies CASSEDRSTDTQYF.

The chain carries TRBV6-5 and TRBJ2-5; TRBD1 matches 9 bases. The length of the CDR3 is 15 residues. Germline V gives CDR1 MNHEY, CDR2 SVGAGI. V gave up 6 bases and J gave up 1 base; unmatched junction bases: 6. CDR3 in amino acids: CASSRTGGVQETQYF. The CDR3 region has the DNA TGTGCCAGCAGCCGCACAGGGGGCGTCCAAGAGACCCAGTACTTC.

The rearrangement joins TRBV18 to TRBJ1-6, with 10 nucleotides matching TRBD1. Trimming at V came to 6 bases and at J to 0 bases, leaving 2 bases not matched to a gene. Germline V lookup: CDR1 KGHSH, CDR2 LQKENI. The CDR3 consists of 16 residues. The CDR3, as DNA: TGTGCCAGCTCCCGGGACAGGGGCTCCTATAATTCACCCCTCCACTTT. It yields the protein CASSRDRGSYNSPLHF.

The chain couples TRBV6-6 to TRBJ1-5; D not certain. The V end lost 7 bases, the J end lost 3 bases, and 19 bases lay between the germline ends. CDR1 is MNHNY and CDR2 is SVGAGI in the germline V gene (reference sequence). This CDR3 region has 16 residues. As DNA, the CDR3 is TGTGCCAGCATCGGTTCCAAGGACTTCTACAATCAGCCCCAGCATTTT. It yields the protein CASIGSKDFYNQPQHF.

This chain joins TRBV7-3 and TRBJ2-7; TRBD2 matches 8 bases. Looked up from germline, CDR1 is SGHTA and CDR2 is FQGTGA. This CDR3 contains 13 residues. Trimming took 3 bases from V and 6 from J; bases not matched to a gene: 4. CDR3 amino acids: CASSFSGKFEQYF. CDR3 in DNA: TGTGCCAGCAGCTTTAGCGGGAAATTCGAGCAGTACTTC.